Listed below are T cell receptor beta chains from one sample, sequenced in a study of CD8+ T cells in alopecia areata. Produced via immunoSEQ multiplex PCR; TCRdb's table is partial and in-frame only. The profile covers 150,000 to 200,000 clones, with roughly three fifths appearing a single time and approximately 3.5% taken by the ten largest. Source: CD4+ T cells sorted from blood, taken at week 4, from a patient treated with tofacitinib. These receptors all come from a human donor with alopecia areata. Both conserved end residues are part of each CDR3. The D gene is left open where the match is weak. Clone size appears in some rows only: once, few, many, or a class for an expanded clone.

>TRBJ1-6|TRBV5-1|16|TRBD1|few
CASSLGTGRGNSPLHF
TGCGCCAGCAGCTTGGGGACAGGCCGGGGTAATTCACCCCTCCACTTT
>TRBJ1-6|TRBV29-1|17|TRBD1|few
CSASGTGGSSYNSPLHF
TGCAGCGCATCCGGGACAGGGGGCTCCTCCTATAATTCACCCCTCCACTTT
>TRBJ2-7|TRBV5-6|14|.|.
CASSGMGPHYEQYF
TGTGCCAGCAGCGGAATGGGACCGCACTACGAGCAGTACTTC
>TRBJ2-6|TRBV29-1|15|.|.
CSVVWGSSGANVLTF
TGCAGCGTTGTATGGGGCAGCTCTGGGGCCAACGTCCTGACTTTC
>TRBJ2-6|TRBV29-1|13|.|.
CSVTTAGANVLTF
TGCAGCGTTACTACAGCTGGGGCCAACGTCCTGACTTTC
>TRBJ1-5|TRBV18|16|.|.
CASSPLGASGNQPQHF
TGTGCCAGCTCACCACTCGGAGCTTCGGGCAATCAGCCCCAGCATTTT
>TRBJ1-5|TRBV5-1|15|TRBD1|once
CASSAGTGVNQPQHF
TGCGCCAGCAGCGCCGGGACAGGGGTCAATCAGCCCCAGCATTTT
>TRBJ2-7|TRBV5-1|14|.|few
CASSSDGGPYEQYF
TGCGCCAGCAGCTCCGACGGGGGGCCCTACGAGCAGTACTTC
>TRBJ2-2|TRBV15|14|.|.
CATSRDRGAGELFF
TGTGCCACCAGCAGAGACAGGGGAGCCGGGGAGCTGTTTTTT
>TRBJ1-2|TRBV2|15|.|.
CASIRRGRGDYGYTF
TGTGCCAGCATCAGGAGAGGCAGGGGAGACTATGGCTACACCTTC
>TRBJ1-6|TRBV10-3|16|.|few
CAISESAGVSDSPLHF
TGTGCCATCAGTGAGTCGGCGGGGGTGTCGGATTCACCCCTCCACTTT
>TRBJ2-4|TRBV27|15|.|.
CASSKKMDREGIQYF
TGTGCCAGCAGCAAAAAGATGGACAGGGAGGGCATTCAGTACTTC
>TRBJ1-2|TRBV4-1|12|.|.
CASSEANYGYTF
TGCGCCAGCAGCGAGGCCAACTATGGCTACACCTTC
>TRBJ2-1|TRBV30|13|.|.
CAWSGGREAEQFF
TGTGCCTGGAGTGGGGGAAGGGAAGCTGAGCAGTTCTTC
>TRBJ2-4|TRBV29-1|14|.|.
CSVGGGIAKNIQYF
TGCAGCGTGGGAGGGGGGATCGCCAAAAACATTCAGTACTTC
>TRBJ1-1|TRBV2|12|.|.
CASISRGTEAFF
TGTGCCAGCATATCGCGGGGGACTGAAGCTTTCTTT
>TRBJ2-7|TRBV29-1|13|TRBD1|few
CSVCGTVTYEQYF
TGCAGCGTTTGTGGGACAGTCACCTACGAGCAGTACTTC
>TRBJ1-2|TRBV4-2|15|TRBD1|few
CASSQGRGTDLGYTF
TGTGCCAGCAGCCAGGGTAGAGGGACAGACCTTGGCTACACCTTC
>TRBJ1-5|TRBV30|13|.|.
CAWNRDGSQPQHF
TGTGCCTGGAATAGGGATGGCAGTCAGCCCCAGCATTTT
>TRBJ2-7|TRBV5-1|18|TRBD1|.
CASSLLPGTAPNEYEQYF
TGCGCCAGCAGCCTGTTACCCGGGACAGCTCCCAACGAGTACGAGCAGTACTTC
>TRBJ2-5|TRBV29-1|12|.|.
CSAAENRETQYF
TGCAGCGCGGCCGAAAACAGGGAGACCCAGTACTTC
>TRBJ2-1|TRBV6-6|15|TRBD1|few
CASRKDRPPPNEQFF
TGTGCCAGCAGGAAGGACAGGCCGCCGCCCAATGAGCAGTTCTTC
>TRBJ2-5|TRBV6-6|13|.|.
CASTRGVGETQYF
TGTGCCAGCACGAGGGGGGTCGGAGAGACCCAGTACTTC
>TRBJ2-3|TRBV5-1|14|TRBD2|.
CASRTSGLTDTQYF
TGCGCCAGCCGGACTAGCGGGCTCACAGATACGCAGTATTTT
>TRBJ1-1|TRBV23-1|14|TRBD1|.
CASSRDRGNTEAFF
TGCGCCAGCAGTCGTGACAGGGGGAACACTGAAGCTTTCTTT
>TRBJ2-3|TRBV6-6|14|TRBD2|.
CASSLAGLTDTQYF
TGTGCCAGCAGTCTAGCGGGTCTAACAGATACGCAGTATTTT
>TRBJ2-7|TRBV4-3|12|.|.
CASSQWGYEQYF
TGCGCCAGCAGCCAATGGGGGTACGAGCAGTACTTC
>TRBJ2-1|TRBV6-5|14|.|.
CASTPWEGDNEQFF
TGTGCCAGCACCCCCTGGGAGGGGGACAATGAGCAGTTCTTC
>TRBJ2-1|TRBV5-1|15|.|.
CASSLGQSSYNEQFF
TGCGCCAGCAGCTTGGGCCAGAGCTCCTACAATGAGCAGTTCTTC
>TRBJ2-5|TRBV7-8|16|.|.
CASSPTLGTVEETQYF
TGTGCCAGCAGCCCGACCCTCGGGACGGTGGAAGAGACCCAGTACTTC
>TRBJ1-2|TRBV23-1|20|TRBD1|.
CASSQSREYGNRGQGYGYTF
TGCGCCAGCAGTCAATCGAGGGAGTACGGGAACAGGGGGCAGGGCTATGGCTACACCTTC
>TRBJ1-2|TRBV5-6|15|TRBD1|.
CASSLGEGQHYGYTF
TGTGCCAGCAGCTTAGGAGAGGGACAGCACTATGGCTACACCTTC
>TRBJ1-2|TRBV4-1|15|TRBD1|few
CASSQATGGSYGYTF
TGCGCCAGCAGCCAAGCGACAGGGGGTAGCTATGGCTACACCTTC
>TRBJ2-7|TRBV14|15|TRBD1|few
CASRNSGTGRYEQYF
TGTGCCAGCAGGAACTCCGGGACAGGGCGCTACGAGCAGTACTTC
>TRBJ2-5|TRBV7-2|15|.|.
CASSLTLGPREAQYF
TGTGCCAGCAGCCTCACCCTGGGACCCCGAGAGGCCCAGTACTTC
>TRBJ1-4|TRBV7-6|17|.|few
CASSLATVPGRNEKLFF
TGTGCCAGCAGCTTAGCAACAGTCCCGGGGCGGAATGAAAAACTGTTTTTT
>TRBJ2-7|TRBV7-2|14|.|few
CASRGGGAPYEQYF
TGTGCCAGCAGGGGAGGGGGCGCCCCCTACGAGCAGTACTTC
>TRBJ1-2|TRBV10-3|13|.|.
CAISAGEAYGYTF
TGTGCCATCAGTGCTGGGGAAGCCTATGGCTACACCTTC
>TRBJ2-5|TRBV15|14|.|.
CATSRGGPRETQYF
TGTGCCACCAGCAGAGGGGGGCCCCGAGAGACCCAGTACTTC
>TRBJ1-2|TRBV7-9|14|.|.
CASSLVTGSYGYTF
TGTGCCAGCAGCTTAGTCACAGGGTCCTATGGCTACACCTTC
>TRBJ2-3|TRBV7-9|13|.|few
CASSLSSSDTQYF
TGTGCCAGCAGCTTGTCGAGTTCAGATACGCAGTATTTT
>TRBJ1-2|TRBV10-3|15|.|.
CAISEHTGANYGYTF
TGTGCCATCAGTGAGCATACCGGGGCTAACTATGGCTACACCTTC
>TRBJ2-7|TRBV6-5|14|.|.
CASSLGQGPYEQYF
TGTGCCAGCAGTTTAGGGCAGGGCCCCTACGAGCAGTACTTC
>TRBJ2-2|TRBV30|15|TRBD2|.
CAWDTGTTETGELFF
TGTGCCTGGGATACCGGGACTACAGAGACCGGGGAGCTGTTTTTT
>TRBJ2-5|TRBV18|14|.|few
CATNNRALQETQYF
TGTGCCACCAACAACAGGGCGCTACAAGAGACCCAGTACTTC
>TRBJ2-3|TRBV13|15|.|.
CASSLRSDVTDTQYF
TGTGCCAGCAGCCTCCGGTCGGATGTCACAGATACGCAGTATTTT
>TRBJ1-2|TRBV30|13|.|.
CAWSVVQAGGYTF
TGTGCCTGGAGTGTAGTCCAAGCTGGTGGCTACACCTTC